This T cell receptor beta chain was profiled in a study of cytomegalovirus exposure and HLA in healthy donors (dated by TCRdb to the late 2010s). For context, the study as a whole: An earlier analysis of fewer than 750 of the donors reported 276 Gb of sequence data and 117 million unique TCR beta sequences obtained from approximately 180 million T cells. Donor age, sex, ethnicity and CMV serostatus were compiled alongside the repertoire data. Besides the first cohort of roughly 640 subjects, a separate validation cohort made up of about 120 different subjects was used. To decide whether each TCR beta V gene segment behaved as functional or pseudogenic, an earlier analysis of approximately 590 of the donors relied on high-throughput TCR beta sequencing. Four to six DR-DQ haplotypes were handled as single units for association and clustering, since linkage in the cohort was strong. To predict cytomegalovirus infection status, the study combined high-throughput TCR immunosequencing, statistical association of individual TCRs with disease status, and machine learning. HLA typing included class I and class II loci at four-digit resolution. To study patterns of TCR occurrence, a later analysis re-analyzed previously published TCR beta repertoires from around 670 donors and added high-resolution HLA genotyping. On average, roughly 240,000 unique TCR beta nucleotide sequences were sequenced per donor among more than 350 genotyped donors of the cohort, with around 19% of those sequences being non-productive. Rather than using new phenotypic data, the later analysis identified candidate immune exposures from TCR beta sequences and from how often those sequences occurred across donors. The number of donors typed differed by locus, with roughly 620-640 for A, B, C, DRB1 and DQB1, around 500 for DQA1, 600 to 610 for DPA1, and over 400 for DPB1. All discovery cohort repertoires had been generated on a single sequencing platform. Roughly 300 gigabases of sequencing data and about 92 million unique TCR sequences made up an early release that covered nearly 650 HLA-typed donors. A later genetic analysis took genome-wide SNP genotypes for about three fifths of the roughly 670 donors and used that subset as a discovery cohort. The T cell repertoires of about 700 subjects were profiled by immunosequencing and related to cytomegalovirus serostatus. The study aimed to test whether signatures of past pathogen exposure could be identified by cataloging public T cell receptors. Of the 350 to 400 genotyped donors, approximately 83% fell in the genetic ancestry cluster associated with self-reported Caucasian donors.

In total, more than 500 healthy bone marrow donors made up the cohort. At the time of sampling, all cohort members were nominally healthy, though unrecorded immune exposures were likely present. The donor tested CMV seronegative, placing the donor among the 300 to 450 seronegative members of the cohort. Every donor gave a peripheral blood sample, and the peripheral blood mononuclear cells from that sample were used for TCR beta sequencing. Genomic DNA was extracted from the blood cell samples with the Qiagen DNeasy Blood Extraction Kit. Receptors were amplified or captured by the immunoSEQ multiplex PCR assay. For the multiplex PCR, a mixture combining 60 forward primers for TCR Vbeta segments and 13 reverse primers for TCR Jbeta segments was used. A multiplex PCR assay on genomic DNA amplified the CDR3 region of rearranged TCR beta genes. The Illumina HiSeq System was used to sequence the amplified TCR beta libraries as 87-base-pair reads. The paper's processing steps were these. A later analysis tallied some 79 million unique TCR beta chains across the approximately 670 repertoires, and about 10 million of those chains were shared by two or more donors. Raw reads were error-corrected and collapsed into unique sequences with a nearest-neighbor algorithm that merged closely related sequences to remove PCR and sequencing errors. CDR3 sequences were aligned to IMGT reference sequences to assign V, D and J gene segments. Each retained sequence needed at least a six-nucleotide match to both a V gene segment and a J gene segment. Rearrangements were classified as productive when the CDR3 lacked stop codons and remained in frame with V and J, and all other rearrangements were classified as non-productive. CDR3 was defined according to IMGT convention as the region running from the second conserved V-encoded cysteine to the conserved J-encoded phenylalanine. The earlier analysis of some 540 of the donors excluded any sequence lacking an unambiguous match to a single V gene segment. In an earlier analysis of about 590 of the donors, a V segment was called functional when productive rearrangements were above 56.7%, and segregating when the standard deviation between donors exceeded 5%. A statistical classification framework was built for diagnosing cytomegalovirus status from the catalog of TCR beta chain sequences. V and J gene assignment, in a later analysis, came from comparing TCR nucleotide sequences with IMGT/GENE-DB human TR gene sequences. Using the TCRdist pipeline, a later analysis assigned CDR3 sequences along with most-parsimonious VDJ recombination scenarios. In a later analysis, every TCR beta chain was defined by the combination of its CDR3 amino acid sequence and its V-gene family, and reads without a unique V-gene family were dropped. To address suspected cross-contamination and a sequencing artifact, a later analysis removed 592 highly shared, low-generation-probability nucleotide sequences. In a later analysis, a clonal expansion index was calculated for each public chain from normalized within-repertoire ranks of inferred template counts. In a later analysis, generation probabilities were computed using a VDJ recombination model fitted to out-of-frame rearrangements, and the results were checked against IGoR. In a later analysis, hypergeometric tests were used to score TCR-TCR, TCR-HLA and TCR-CMV co-occurrence, with a repertoire-size bias correction applied to TCR pairs. To estimate false discovery rates, a later analysis permuted the HLA or CMV assignments 20 times. In a later analysis, co-occurring TCRs were grouped with DBSCAN, and TCRdist sequence similarity was added when clustering was performed within HLA-allele-positive subsets. Co-occurrence clustering excluded repertoires with fewer than 30,000 or more than 120,000 public chains, plus five with anomalous nucleotide sharing. Here the immuneACCESS table is served through TCRdb, limited to in-frame sequences with V and J called. Missing clones are a known gap in these copies; in checked studies unresolved V genes cover under half, and the rest lacks a known reason. The D gene and trimming were derived from the DNA, and the V and J assignments and clone size from that table. In this sample the table shows a few hundred thousand clones, approximately 90% of which occur a single time. About 2.5% of the sample belongs to the ten largest clones.

Results and caveats for the whole study, not just this receptor: In an earlier analysis of roughly 500 of the donors, most TCR beta V segments appeared in productive rearrangements about 87% or about 30% of the time, broadly matching IMGT annotations. Because the 87-base-pair reads could not distinguish some IMGT-functional V segments, including TRBV6-2 and TRBV6-3, those segments were excluded. Roughly uniform sequencing depth across donors was assumed in presence/absence analyses, although this assumption may not hold. A later analysis reported that several top co-occurrence clusters appeared linked to parvovirus B19, influenza, CMV and Epstein-Barr virus. Across donors, most TCR sequences were observed very rarely, whereas some public TCRs were present in many individuals. An association between a missense DCLRE1C variant and V-gene and J-gene trimming of TCR beta chains was found in a later genetic analysis and replicated in an independent cohort. According to a later analysis, most CMV-associated TCR beta chains appeared to be HLA-restricted, and the HLA associations seemed to be driven largely by CMV exposure. A later genetic analysis reported fewer N-insertions in productive TCRs among donors in an Asian-associated ancestry cluster than the approximately 670-donor mean. According to the authors, the approach could potentially be generalized to other disease states and immunological phenotypes. The only immune exposure information available for the cohort was CMV serostatus. Three of the identified cytomegalovirus-associated TCR beta chains were confirmed in vitro to be specific for cytomegalovirus antigens. A further reported finding was that TCR beta sequences accurately predicted the HLA-A and HLA-B alleles for most subjects in the first cohort. Strong co-occurrence of HLA alleles, especially DR and DQ, made assigning TCR associations to individual alleles difficult. In a later analysis, TCR association rates were found to vary across HLA loci, with the most associated TCRs seen for DRB1 alleles and the fewest for HLA-C alleles. Specific HLA alleles were associated with some 15,000 TCR beta sequences at a false discovery rate of 0.05 in a later analysis. Cytomegalovirus status was reported to be diagnosed by the classifier with high specificity and sensitivity in both the original and validation cohorts. Because counts were too low, 15 or so rarely observed V segments, including chromosome 9 orphons, were excluded from the earlier analysis of about 500 of the donors. In a later analysis, HLA-associated TCR beta chains were found to be more clonally expanded and to have lower generation probabilities than equally common non-associated chains. In the study, 164 TCR beta chains were listed as associated with cytomegalovirus. In this cohort, only TCR beta chains were sequenced, and detectable features were limited by the absence of alpha or paired-chain data. Correlated functional status among segregating V segments might reflect linkage disequilibrium, but an unknown experimental factor could not be ruled out. The sequencing pipeline was judged likely to have produced a cluster of highly shared sequence variants as a technical artifact. Because HLA typing was unavailable for some donors at each locus, only the typed subset was used in association tests.

As to this clone: Which antigen it targets is not known. No base-level quality is on record; no much larger clone is a single base apart.

The CDR3, from cysteine to phenylalanine, totals 16 residues. The entry retains the CDR3 DNA only, 48 bases that are in frame from base 1. V ends up 0 bases short and J 3 bases short, with an unmatched junction base count of 6. Based on the germline V gene (reference sequence), the CDR1 and CDR2 sequences are SGHNT and YYREEE. The chain couples TRBV5-4 to TRBJ2-7; 10 junctional bases match TRBD1. The clonotype was recovered from a woman between 18 and 29 years old in good health and CMV-seronegative. The sequencing sample was made of PBMCs. The CDR3 sequence is CASSLAGQGVRYEQYF. The sequence in DNA is TGTGCCAGCAGCTTGGCTGGACAGGGGGTCCGCTACGAGCAGTACTTC.